Each of the 18 T cell receptor beta chains below was sequenced from the same sample in a study of T cell repertoires in cytomegalovirus infection. Via MiXCR, TCRdb re-called the reads, giving one row per CDR3 protein. The profile shows approximately 71,000 distinct CDR3 sequences, over 3.5% of them singletons. Sequenced input: PBMCs. All receptors derive from a human donor in good health (CMV status not recorded). Some clones in this sample may be carry-over from other donors' samples.

The genes are TRBV7-9 and TRBJ2-3, with TRBD2 matching over 7 bases. J lost 14 bases, V lost 5 bases, and 7 bases had no gene match. The CDR3 loop spans 11 amino acids. Looked up from germline, CDR1 is SEHNR and CDR2 is FQNEAQ (reference sequence). The CDR3 nucleotides are TGTGCCAGCAGCACCGGGACTACGGGGTATTTT. It encodes CASSTGTTGYF.

This clonotype was seen at least ten times. The CDR3 sequence is CASNYGPQKNTGELFF. DNA of the CDR3: TGTGCCAGCAACTACGGCCCCCAGAAGAACACCGGGGAGCTGTTTTTT. This chain connects TRBV7-2 to TRBJ2-2, with D unclear. This CDR3 spans 16 amino acids. Germline V gene sequence: CDR1 SGHTA, CDR2 FQGNSA. Deletions cut 7 bases from V and 1 base from J, with 16 bases between.

This clonotype was picked up many times. The J gene is TRBJ1-2, the V gene TRBV6-2 or TRBV6-3; D is ambiguous. Trimming took off 6 bases at V and 4 bases at J, with 15 bases between the two ends. Germline CDR1 and CDR2: MNHEY and SVGEGT. The CDR3 length is 14 residues. The CDR3 protein is CASSSWTYFYGYTF. The CDR3 coding sequence is TGTGCCAGCAGCTCCTGGACTTATTTCTATGGCTACACCTTC.

This clonotype was seen a handful of times. This chain uses TRBV7-2 with TRBJ2-1; no clear D. In germline, CDR1 is SGHTA, CDR2 FQGNSA. The V end was cut by 0 bases, the J end by 6 bases, with 15 bases between. CDR3 length: 16 residues. The CDR3 region has the DNA TGTGCCAGCAGCTTAGCCCCCCTCGAGCAGAGCAATGAGCAGTTCTTC. This encodes CASSLAPLEQSNEQFF.

This clonotype has at least ten counts. This chain connects TRBV28 to TRBJ2-3; D gene unclear. Trimming took off 3 bases at V and 0 bases at J, with 13 bases between the two ends. This CDR3 is built from 16 residues. The germline V gene has CDR1 MDHEN and CDR2 SYDVKM. The CDR3 bases are TGTGCCAGCAGTTTGGACCGTGGCAGTAGCACAGATACGCAGTATTTT. Translated, it gives CASSLDRGSSTDTQYF.

This clonotype was seen at least ten times. J is TRBJ2-7 and V is TRBV7-2, with TRBD1 matching 7 bases. The V segment lost 5 bases and the J segment 7 bases; nucleotides outside the gene matches: 11. Germline CDR1 and CDR2: SGHTA and FQGNSA. CDR3 length: 14 amino acids. This CDR3 is CASSAQGPGVEQYF. CDR3 nucleotides: TGTGCCAGCAGCGCACAGGGGCCAGGAGTTGAGCAGTACTTC.

The sample holds many counts of this clonotype. The CDR3 coding sequence is TGCAGTGGGGAGGGAGACTCCTACGAGCAGTACTTC. The encoded protein is CSGEGDSYEQYF. The V and J genes are TRBV20-1 and TRBJ2-7; TRBD2 matches at 7 bases. Germline lookup yields CDR1 DFQATT and CDR2 SNEGSKA (reference sequence). V dropped 7 bases and J dropped 0; count of bases not matched to a gene: 3. The CDR3 runs 12 residues.

This clonotype was counted at least ten times. V is TRBV12-3 or TRBV12-4 and J is TRBJ1-1; no firm D call. CDR3 length: 10 residues. Trimming pared 3 bases from V and 6 bases from J, leaving 2 bases between. CDR3 amino acids: CASSFAEAFF. As DNA, the CDR3 is TGTGCCAGCAGTTTTGCTGAAGCTTTCTTT.

This clonotype was seen many times. The chain joins TRBV29-1 to TRBJ1-1; D gene unclear. Germline V gene data show CDR1 as SQVTM and CDR2 as ANQGSEA. CDR3 length: 13 residues. Trimming took off 3 bases at V and 0 bases at J, with 8 bases between the two ends. The CDR3 nucleotides read TGCAGCGTTGACGCCCGTCTGAACACTGAAGCTTTCTTT. Protein sequence: CSVDARLNTEAFF.

This clonotype was detected ten times or more. The J gene is TRBJ2-7, the V gene TRBV7-2, with 8 bases lining up with TRBD2. V dropped 6 bases and J dropped 3; count of bases not matched to a gene: 7. CDR3 length: 14 amino acids. Germline V gene sequence: CDR1 SGHTA, CDR2 FQGNSA. CDR3 in amino acids: CASSPRAGGYEQYF. The CDR3 DNA reads TGTGCCAGCAGTCCGAGGGCGGGGGGCTACGAGCAGTACTTC.

Many counts were recorded for this clonotype. This rearrangement joins TRBV7-2 to TRBJ1-5, with 9 positions matching TRBD1. The CDR3 has 15 amino acids. The V gene's germline CDR1 is SGHTA and CDR2 FQGNSA. Trimming cost V 5 bases and J 6 bases; bases outside gene matches: 8. CDR3 sequence (DNA): TGTGCCAGCAGCGCGCCGGGACAGGGCGGTCAGCCCCAGCATTTT. Translating gives CASSAPGQGGQPQHF.

In its sample, this clonotype was seen a few times. The chain is built from TRBV9 and TRBJ1-2; D unclear. The CDR3 runs 12 residues. Per germline, CDR1 SGDLS and CDR2 YYNGEE. Trimming removed 3 bases from V and 5 bases from J, with 8 bases in between. The CDR3 region is CASSDGVYGYTF. CDR3 in DNA: TGTGCCAGCAGCGACGGAGTTTATGGCTACACCTTC.

This clonotype was seen repeatedly, ten times or more. The chain carries TRBV7-9 and TRBJ2-3; 7 bases fit TRBD1. Unmatched junction bases numbered 9, after V lost 5 bases and J lost 4 bases. Germline CDR1 is SEHNR and CDR2 is FQNEAQ (reference sequence). The CDR3 totals 15 residues. The CDR3 reads CASSPRPTGSDTQYF. CDR3 sequence (DNA): TGTGCCAGCAGCCCCCGTCCGACAGGGTCAGATACGCAGTATTTT.

This clonotype showed up many times. V and J are TRBV7-2 and TRBJ1-2; TRBD1 is a possible D gene (5 bases). The germline gives CDR1 SGHTA, CDR2 FQGNSA. V lost 3 bases and J 4 bases, leaving 18 bases between the germline ends. CDR3 length: 16 residues. Here the CDR3 DNA reads TGTGCCAGCAGCTTGGCCAGGGAGGCTCGGACCTATGGCTACACCTTC. Translation gives CASSLAREARTYGYTF.

This clonotype was seen many times. The chain has TRBV4-1 and TRBJ2-6; 11 nucleotides line up with TRBD1. The V and J ends lost 1 base and 1 base, in that order; junction bases with no gene match: 6. Looked up from germline, CDR1 is MGHRA and CDR2 is YSYEKL. This CDR3 is built from 19 residues. The CDR3 here is CASSQGGGQGVSGANVLTF. The CDR3 coding sequence is TGCGCCAGCAGCCAAGGGGGGGGACAGGGGGTTTCTGGGGCCAACGTCCTGACTTTC.

This clonotype was seen ten or more times. The chain joins TRBV7-2 to TRBJ2-7; TRBD2 is a possible D gene (5 bases). This CDR3 contains 13 residues. The germline V gene encodes CDR1 SGHTA and CDR2 FQGNSA. V gave up 5 bases and J gave up 7 bases, with 15 bases separating them. The CDR3: CASSKTSPGEQYF. CDR3 coding DNA: TGTGCCAGCAGCAAGACAAGCCCGGGAGAGCAGTACTTC.

This clonotype was recorded at least ten times. The chain employs TRBV28 and TRBJ2-7, with no clear D. Trimming shortened V by 7 bases and J by 2 bases, and 12 bases separated the two germline ends. The CDR3 is made up of 13 amino acids. CDR1 is MDHEN and CDR2 is SYDVKM in the germline V gene. The CDR3 here is CASNPGDTYEQYF. The CDR3 region has the DNA TGTGCCAGCAACCCAGGTGACACCTACGAGCAGTACTTC. The whole variable domain, filled in from reference TRBV28 and TRBJ2-7, reads DVKVTQSSRYLVKRTGEKVFLECVQDMDHENMFWYRQDPGLGLRLIYFSYDVKMKEKGDIPEGYSVSREKKERFSLILESASTNQTSMYLCASNPGDTYEQYFGPGTRLTVT.

This clonotype came up many times. The V and J genes are TRBV6-6 and TRBJ2-7; perhaps TRBD1 as D (5 bases). CDR3 size: 15 residues. The V gene's germline CDR1 is MNHNY and CDR2 SVGAGI (reference sequence). V was trimmed by 4 bases and J by 2 bases, leaving 15 bases between them. CDR3 sequence (DNA): TGTGCCAGCAGTTCTGGAGAGACAGAGACCTACGAGCAGTACTTC. It translates to CASSSGETETYEQYF.